This TCR beta chain emerged from a study of spatial heterogeneity in lung cancer. Study at large: Raw reads showed each unique TCR and UMI combination turning up more than ten times on average.

Time point defined: sample taken at primary tumor resection. In each case, whole RNA from tumor, nontumor lung or frozen PBMC was sequenced unsorted. The donors comprised 60 to 85 untreated early-stage non-small cell lung cancer patients. The germline V and J ends were trimmed by 5 bases and 0 bases, with 13 bases remaining between them. Looked up from germline, CDR1 is LNHDA and CDR2 is SQIVND (reference sequence). CDR3 length equals 16 residues. On each TCR cDNA molecule, a unique molecular identifier was present. TCRdb independently ran MiXCR on the 5' RACE reads; one entry per CDR3 protein. The table has 80,000 to 95,000 distinct CDR3 sequences, roughly 10% seen once. Study observations and caveats: TCRs found ubiquitously expanded in tumor appeared in blood more at resection than at follow-up.

The sample holds many counts of this clonotype. The antigen is undetermined. The rearrangement links TRBV19 to TRBJ1-4; TRBD1 is a possible D gene (5 bases). Material: PBMCs, obtained at surgery. This clonotype was obtained from a male donor with early-stage non-small cell lung cancer. CDR3 residues: CASSARGTATNEKLFF. As DNA, the CDR3 is TGTGCCAGTAGTGCGAGAGGGACGGCAACTAATGAAAAACTGTTTTTT.